What follows are 17 T cell receptor beta chains derived from one specimen sequenced in a study of blood T cell repertoires in COVID-19. Only in-frame clones appear in the TCRdb table, and some are missing; sequencing was by immunoSEQ multiplex PCR. Of about 230,000 clones in the sample, over 75% were seen once. Sequencing input: peripheral blood. The receptors shown here come from a woman at least 80 years old with acute or convalescent COVID-19.

This clone was seen more than once but under ten times. V and J are TRBV19 and TRBJ1-1; perhaps TRBD1 as D (6 bases). The CDR3 has 14 amino acids. Per the germline V gene, CDR1 is LNHDA and CDR2 is SQIVND (reference sequence). Trimming took 5 bases from V and 6 from J, leaving 16 bases between them. CDR3 amino acids: CASSLQQGSPEAFF. The CDR3, as DNA: TGTGCCAGTAGTCTACAACAGGGTTCACCTGAAGCTTTCTTT.

The CDR3 nucleotides are TGCGCCAGCAGCCAAGAAGGTAGGGGCAGGGATCAGCCCCAGCATTTT. Amino acids: CASSQEGRGRDQPQHF. The chain employs TRBV4-1 and TRBJ1-5; maybe TRBD1 (5 bases). Trimming stripped 0 bases from V and 5 bases from J, with 14 bases between. Per germline, CDR1 MGHRA and CDR2 YSYEKL. The CDR3 spans 16 residues.

The gene calls are TRBV27 and TRBJ1-1; D ambiguous. Trimming shortened V by 7 bases and J by 10 bases, and 19 bases separated the two germline ends. CDR3 size: 13 residues. The germline V gene has CDR1 MNHEY and CDR2 SMNVEV (reference sequence). CDR3 sequence reads: CASTSEGARRAFF. The CDR3, as DNA: TGTGCCAGCACGTCGGAAGGCGCGAGGAGAGCTTTCTTT.

The V gene is TRBV30, the J gene TRBJ1-1, with D hard to call. Germline loops: CDR1 GTSNPN, CDR2 SVGIG (reference sequence). V lost 0 bases and J lost 8, with 7 bases in between. The CDR3 runs 11 residues. The CDR3 sequence: CAWSVWQEAFF. The CDR3 DNA reads TGTGCCTGGAGTGTATGGCAGGAAGCTTTCTTT.

The rearrangement uses TRBV7-9 and TRBJ2-3, with TRBD2 as a possible D gene (5 bases). There are 12 residues in the CDR3. In germline, CDR1 is SEHNR, CDR2 FQNEAQ (reference sequence). The V end was cut by 5 bases, the J end by 8 bases, with 11 bases between. Here the CDR3 reads CASSILRGTQYF. The CDR3 nucleotides are TGTGCCAGCAGCATTCTTCGGGGTACGCAGTATTTT.

The chain joins TRBV19 to TRBJ1-5, with a tentative D call TRBD1 (6 bases). This CDR3 has 15 residues. V was shortened by 4 bases and J by 4 bases, with 14 bases between the two germline ends. The germline V gene encodes CDR1 LNHDA and CDR2 SQIVND (reference sequence). The DNA for the CDR3 is TGTGCCAGTAGTACGGCAGGGGTGGGAAATCAGCCCCAGCATTTT. Amino acids: CASSTAGVGNQPQHF.

This clone was detected only once. This rearrangement joins TRBV2 to TRBJ2-5, with 10 positions matching TRBD1. The CDR3 totals 15 residues. Germline CDR1 SNHLY, CDR2 FYNNEI. V lost 4 bases, J lost 5 bases, and 7 bases stayed unmatched. The CDR3 DNA is TGTGCCAGCAGTGCCCGGGACAGGGGCCTCGAGACCCAGTACTTC. Its protein is CASSARDRGLETQYF. Full variable domain (remainder filled in from reference TRBV2 and TRBJ2-5): EPEVTQTPSHQVTQMGQEVILRCVPISNHLYFYWYRQILGQKVEFLVSFYNNEISEKSEIFDDQFSVERPDGSNFTLKIRSTKLEDSAMYFCASSARDRGLETQYFGPGTRLLVL.

This clone was seen just once. This rearrangement joins TRBV7-9 to TRBJ2-7; D not certain. The V gene lost 4 bases and the J gene lost 3 bases, with 7 bases spanning the gap. The CDR3 has 12 amino acids. CDR1 is SEHNR and CDR2 is FQNEAQ in the germline V gene (reference sequence). CDR3 DNA: TGTGCCAGCAGCTCCTCTATCTACGAGCAGTACTTC. This sequence encodes CASSSSIYEQYF.

The genes are TRBV5-1 and TRBJ2-5; 7 nucleotides line up with TRBD1. The V gene end was trimmed by 4 bases and the J gene end by 4 bases; junction bases not matched to a gene: 10. Per germline, CDR1 SGHRS and CDR2 YFSETQ. The CDR3 runs to 15 residues. The CDR3 sequence: CASSPVDRVGETQYF. CDR3 DNA: TGCGCCAGCAGCCCAGTCGACAGGGTGGGAGAGACCCAGTACTTC.

This chain links TRBV14 with TRBJ1-2; the D is unclear. Between the trimmed V and J ends, which lost 4 bases and 4 bases, there was a span of 7 bases. Germline assignment: CDR1 SGHDN and CDR2 FVKESK. This CDR3 has 12 amino acids. The CDR3 DNA sequence: TGTGCCAGCAGCCCCATCGGCTATGGCTACACCTTC. Protein sequence: CASSPIGYGYTF.

The chain links TRBV11-2 to TRBJ2-7; 9 nucleotides match TRBD2. Trimming removed 5 bases from V and 3 bases from J; junction bases left unmatched: 8. The CDR3 length is 15 residues. The germline V gene has CDR1 SGHAT and CDR2 FQNNGV. The CDR3 loop reads CASSPSSGGNYEQYF. CDR3 in DNA: TGTGCCAGCAGCCCATCGAGCGGGGGGAACTACGAGCAGTACTTC.

The CDR3 DNA is TGTGCCAGCAGTAGAGACAGGACGGAGGGCTACACCTTC. Encoded protein: CASSRDRTEGYTF. This chain joins TRBV12-3 or TRBV12-4 and TRBJ1-2; tentatively, D is TRBD1 (6 bases). Trimming took 5 bases from V and 8 from J, leaving 15 bases between them. The CDR3 covers 13 residues.

The J gene is TRBJ2-7, the V gene TRBV5-6; 7 bases line up with TRBD2. V lost 0 bases, J lost 7 bases, and 10 bases stayed unmatched. CDR1 SGHDT and CDR2 YYEEEE come from the germline V gene. The CDR3 totals 15 residues. The CDR3 region has the DNA TGTGCCAGCAGCTTGGCCCCTAGCGGTCCGGGGGAGCAGTACTTC. Its protein is CASSLAPSGPGEQYF.

The rearrangement links TRBV7-2 to TRBJ2-3, with TRBD1 matching over 8 bases. The CDR3 runs 16 residues. Germline V lookup: CDR1 SGHTA, CDR2 FQGNSA. The V segment lost 1 base and the J segment 6 bases; nucleotides outside the gene matches: 9. In DNA, the CDR3 is TGTGCCAGCAGCTTAGGGGCAGGGGGCGAGGTGGATACGCAGTATTTT. Residues: CASSLGAGGEVDTQYF.

This clone has just one count. The rearrangement joins TRBV19 to TRBJ2-3; 8 nucleotides align to TRBD2. The germline gives CDR1 LNHDA, CDR2 SQIVND (reference sequence). The CDR3 runs 16 residues. V lost 4 bases and J lost 4; bases outside the gene matches: 10. This chain's CDR3 is CASSKPGLVVSDTQYF. For the CDR3, the DNA is TGTGCCAGTAGTAAACCGGGACTAGTTGTTTCAGATACGCAGTATTTT.

The V and J genes are TRBV24-1 and TRBJ1-2, with D tentatively TRBD1 (6 bases). The CDR3 totals 17 residues. Germline CDR1 is KGHDR and CDR2 is SFDVKD. Trimming took 3 bases from V and 4 from J, leaving 20 bases between them. Written as DNA, the CDR3 is TGTGCCACCAGTGATCCATTAGGCACTGCAGGGGTCTATGGCTACACCTTC. This sequence encodes CATSDPLGTAGVYGYTF.

In its sample, this clone was seen once. The CDR3 DNA reads TGTGCCAGCACTCGGGACACCTACTACGAGCAGTACTTC. It specifies CASTRDTYYEQYF. The V call is TRBV6-6, the J call TRBJ2-7; tentative D call: TRBD1 (6 bases). The V gene's germline CDR1 is MNHNY and CDR2 SVGAGI (reference sequence). The V and J ends lost 7 bases and 3 bases respectively, with 13 bases between them. There are 13 residues in the CDR3.